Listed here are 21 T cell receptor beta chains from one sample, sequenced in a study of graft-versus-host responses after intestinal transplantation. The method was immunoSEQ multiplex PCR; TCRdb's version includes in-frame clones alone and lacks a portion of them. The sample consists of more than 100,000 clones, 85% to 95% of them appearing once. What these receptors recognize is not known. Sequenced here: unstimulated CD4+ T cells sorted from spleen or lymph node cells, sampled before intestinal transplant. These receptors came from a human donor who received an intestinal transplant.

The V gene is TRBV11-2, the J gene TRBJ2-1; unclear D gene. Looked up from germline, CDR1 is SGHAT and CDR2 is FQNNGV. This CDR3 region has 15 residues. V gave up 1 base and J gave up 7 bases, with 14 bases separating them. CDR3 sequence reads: CASSLGVFLGNEQFF. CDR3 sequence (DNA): TGTGCCAGCAGCTTAGGGGTTTTCTTAGGGAATGAGCAGTTCTTC. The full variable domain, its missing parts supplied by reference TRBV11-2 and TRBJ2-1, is EAGVAQSPRYKIIEKRQSVAFWCNPISGHATLYWYQQILGQGPKLLIQFQNNGVVDDSQLPKDRFSAERLKGVDSTLKIQPAKLEDSAVYLCASSLGVFLGNEQFFGPGTRLTVL.

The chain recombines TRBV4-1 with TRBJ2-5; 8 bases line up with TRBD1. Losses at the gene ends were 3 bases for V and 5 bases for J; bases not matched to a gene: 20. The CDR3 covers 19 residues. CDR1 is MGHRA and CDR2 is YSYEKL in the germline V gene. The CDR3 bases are TGCGCCAGCAGCCACCATGCCCCGTCGGGGCAGGGGGCTCTGGAGACCCAGTACTTC. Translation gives CASSHHAPSGQGALETQYF.

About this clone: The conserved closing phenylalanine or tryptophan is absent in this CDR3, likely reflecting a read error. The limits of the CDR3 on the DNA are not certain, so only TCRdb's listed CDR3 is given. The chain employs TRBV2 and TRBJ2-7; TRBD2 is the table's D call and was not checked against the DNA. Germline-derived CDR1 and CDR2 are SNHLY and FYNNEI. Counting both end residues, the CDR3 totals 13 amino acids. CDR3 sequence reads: CASSAKGLAGGDL.

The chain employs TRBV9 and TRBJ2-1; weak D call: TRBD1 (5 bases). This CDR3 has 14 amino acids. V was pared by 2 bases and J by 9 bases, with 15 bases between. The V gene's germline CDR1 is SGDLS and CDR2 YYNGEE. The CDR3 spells CASSVGRVPGEQFF. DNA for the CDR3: TGTGCCAGCAGCGTTGGCAGGGTACCTGGTGAGCAGTTCTTC.

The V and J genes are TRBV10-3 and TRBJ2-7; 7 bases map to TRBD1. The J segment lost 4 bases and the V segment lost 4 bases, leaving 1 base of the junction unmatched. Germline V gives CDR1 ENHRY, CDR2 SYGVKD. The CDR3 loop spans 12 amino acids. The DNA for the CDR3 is TGTGCCATCAGTGGACAGGGTTACGAGCAGTACTTC. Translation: CAISGQGYEQYF.

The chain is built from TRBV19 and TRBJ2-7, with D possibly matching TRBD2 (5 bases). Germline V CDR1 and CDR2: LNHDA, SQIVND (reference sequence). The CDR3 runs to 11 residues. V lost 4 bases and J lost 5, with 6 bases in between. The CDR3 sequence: CASSKTNEQYF. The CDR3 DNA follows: TGTGCCAGTAGTAAGACTAACGAGCAGTACTTC.

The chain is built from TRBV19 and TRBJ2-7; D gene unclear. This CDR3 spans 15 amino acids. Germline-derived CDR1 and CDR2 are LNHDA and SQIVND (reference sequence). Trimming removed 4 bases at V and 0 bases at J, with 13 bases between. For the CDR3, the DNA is TGTGCCAGTAGTAAGGGCCACACGACCTCCTACGAGCAGTACTTC. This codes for CASSKGHTTSYEQYF.

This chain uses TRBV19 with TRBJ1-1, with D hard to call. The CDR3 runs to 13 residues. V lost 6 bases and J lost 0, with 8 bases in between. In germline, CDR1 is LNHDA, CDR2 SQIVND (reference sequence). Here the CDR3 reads CASRRVLNTEAFF. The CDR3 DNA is TGTGCCAGTAGGAGGGTTTTGAACACTGAAGCTTTCTTT.

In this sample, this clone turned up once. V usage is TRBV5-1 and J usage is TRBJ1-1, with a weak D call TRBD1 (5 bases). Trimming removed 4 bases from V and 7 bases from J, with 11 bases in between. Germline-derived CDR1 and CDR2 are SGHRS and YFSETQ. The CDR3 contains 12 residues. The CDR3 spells CASSPRDGEAFF. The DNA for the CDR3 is TGCGCCAGCAGCCCAAGGGACGGTGAAGCTTTCTTT.

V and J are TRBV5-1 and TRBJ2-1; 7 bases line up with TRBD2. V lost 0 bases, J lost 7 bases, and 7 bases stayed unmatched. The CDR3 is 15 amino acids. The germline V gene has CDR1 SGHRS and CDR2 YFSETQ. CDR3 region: CASSLGGRAVNEQFF. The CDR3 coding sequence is TGCGCCAGCAGCTTGGGAGGGAGGGCCGTGAATGAGCAGTTCTTC.

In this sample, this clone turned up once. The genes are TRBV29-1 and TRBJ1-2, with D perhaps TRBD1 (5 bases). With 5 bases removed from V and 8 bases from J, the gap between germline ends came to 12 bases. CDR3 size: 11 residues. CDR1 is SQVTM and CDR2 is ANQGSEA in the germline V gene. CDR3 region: CSVQFGGGYTF. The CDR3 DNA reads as TGCAGCGTTCAATTCGGGGGAGGCTACACCTTC. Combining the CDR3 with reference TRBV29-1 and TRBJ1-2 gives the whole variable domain SAVISQKPSRDICQRGTSLTIQCQVDSQVTMMFWYRQQPGQSLTLIATANQGSEATYESGFVIDKFPISRPNLTFSTLTVSNMSPEDSSIYLCSVQFGGGYTFGSGTRLTVV.

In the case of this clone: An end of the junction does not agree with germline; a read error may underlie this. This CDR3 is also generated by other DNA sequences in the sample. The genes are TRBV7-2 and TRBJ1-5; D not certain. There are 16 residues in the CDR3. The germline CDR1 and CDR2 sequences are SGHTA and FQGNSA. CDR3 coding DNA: TGTGCTAGCAGCCTCGAGGGTCCAGGCGCCAATCAGCCCCAGCATTTT. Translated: CASSLEGPGANQPQHF.

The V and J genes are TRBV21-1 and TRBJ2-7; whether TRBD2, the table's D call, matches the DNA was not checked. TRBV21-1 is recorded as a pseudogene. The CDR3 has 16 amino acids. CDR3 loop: CASSKGRTSGSYEQYF. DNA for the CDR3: TGTGCCAGCAGCAAAGGACGAACTAGCGGGAGTTACGAGCAGTACTTC.

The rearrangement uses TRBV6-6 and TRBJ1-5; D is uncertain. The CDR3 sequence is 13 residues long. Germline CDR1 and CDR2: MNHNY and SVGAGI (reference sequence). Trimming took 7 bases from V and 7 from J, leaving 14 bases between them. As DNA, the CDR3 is TGTGCCAGCACCCAGGATTTTGGGCAGCCCCAGCATTTT. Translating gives CASTQDFGQPQHF.

The CDR3 DNA is TGCGCCAGCAGCCAAGATGATCGGAGGGTTGCCTACAATGAGCAGTTCTTC. It encodes CASSQDDRRVAYNEQFF. The chain is built from TRBV4-1 and TRBJ2-1; TRBD2 might be the D (6 bases). Trimming took 0 bases from V and 2 from J, leaving 14 bases between them. The CDR3 consists of 17 residues. Germline CDR1 reads MGHRA; CDR2 reads YSYEKL.

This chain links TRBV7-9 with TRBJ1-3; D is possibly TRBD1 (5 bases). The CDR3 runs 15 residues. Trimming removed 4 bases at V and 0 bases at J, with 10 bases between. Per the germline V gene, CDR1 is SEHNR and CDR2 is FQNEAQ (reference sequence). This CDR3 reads CASSSGVSSGNTIYF. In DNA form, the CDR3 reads TGTGCCAGCAGCTCGGGGGTGAGCTCTGGAAACACCATATATTTT. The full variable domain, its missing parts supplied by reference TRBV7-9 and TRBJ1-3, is DTGVSQNPRHKITKRGQNVTFRCDPISEHNRLYWYRQTLGQGPEFLTYFQNEAQLEKSRLLSDRFSAERPKGSFSTLEIQRTEQGDSAMYLCASSSGVSSGNTIYFGEGSWLTVV.

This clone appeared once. The CDR3 sequence is CASSRTGPPGGYTF. In nucleotides, the CDR3 is TGTGCCAGCAGTCGGACAGGGCCCCCAGGTGGCTACACCTTC. The chain carries TRBV6-5 and TRBJ1-2, with 8 positions matching TRBD1. The length of the CDR3 is 14 residues. Looked up from germline, CDR1 is MNHEY and CDR2 is SVGAGI. The V gene end was trimmed by 5 bases and the J gene end by 7 bases; junction bases not matched to a gene: 9.

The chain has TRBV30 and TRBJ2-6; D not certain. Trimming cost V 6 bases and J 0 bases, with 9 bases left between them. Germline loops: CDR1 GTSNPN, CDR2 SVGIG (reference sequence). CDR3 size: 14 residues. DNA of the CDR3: TGTGCCTGTAAACAGTTCTCTGGGGCCAACGTCCTGACTTTC. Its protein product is CACKQFSGANVLTF.

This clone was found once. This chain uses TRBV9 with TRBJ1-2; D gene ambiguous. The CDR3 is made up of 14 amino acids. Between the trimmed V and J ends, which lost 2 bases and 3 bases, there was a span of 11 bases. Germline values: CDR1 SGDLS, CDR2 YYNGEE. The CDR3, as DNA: TGTGCCAGCAGCGTCGAAGCCCTCGACTATGGCTACACCTTC. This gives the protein CASSVEALDYGYTF.

The CDR3 sequence: CASSVTGPDSGNTIYF. The CDR3 region has the DNA TGTGCCAGCAGCGTTACAGGACCTGACTCTGGAAACACCATATATTTT. The gene calls are TRBV9 and TRBJ1-3; TRBD1 might be the D (5 bases). Germline CDR1 reads SGDLS; CDR2 reads YYNGEE. The germline V and J ends were trimmed by 2 bases and 0 bases, with 12 bases remaining between them. CDR3 length equals 16 residues.

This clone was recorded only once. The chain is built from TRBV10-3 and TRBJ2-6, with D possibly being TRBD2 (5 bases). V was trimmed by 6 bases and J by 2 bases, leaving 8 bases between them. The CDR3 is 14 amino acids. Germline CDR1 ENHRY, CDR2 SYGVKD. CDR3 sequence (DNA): TGTGCCATCAGCCGGACTGCTGGGGCCAACGTCCTGACTTTC. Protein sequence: CAISRTAGANVLTF.